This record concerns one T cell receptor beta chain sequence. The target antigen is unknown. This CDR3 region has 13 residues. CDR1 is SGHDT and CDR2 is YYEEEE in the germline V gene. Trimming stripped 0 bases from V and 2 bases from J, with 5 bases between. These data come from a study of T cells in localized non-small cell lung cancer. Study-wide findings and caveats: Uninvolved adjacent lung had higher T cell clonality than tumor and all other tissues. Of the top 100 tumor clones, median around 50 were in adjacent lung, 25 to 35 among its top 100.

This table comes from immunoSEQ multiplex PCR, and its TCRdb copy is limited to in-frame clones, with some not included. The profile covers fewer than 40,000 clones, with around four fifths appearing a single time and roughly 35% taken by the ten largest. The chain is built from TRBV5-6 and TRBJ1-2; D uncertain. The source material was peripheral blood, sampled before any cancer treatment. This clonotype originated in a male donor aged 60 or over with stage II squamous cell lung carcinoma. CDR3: CASSLAGNYGYTF. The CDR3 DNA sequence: TGTGCCAGCAGCTTGGCGGGAAACTATGGCTACACCTTC.